The 10 T cell receptor beta chains below were found in one sample sequenced in a study of blood T cell repertoires in COVID-19. The assay was immunoSEQ multiplex PCR, and TCRdb's table has in-frame clones only and misses some. Of about 120,000 clones in the sample, approximately 87% were seen once. Input material: peripheral blood. These TCRs come from a woman between 50 and 59 years old with acute or convalescent COVID-19.

This chain uses TRBV28 with TRBJ1-4; 8 nucleotides match TRBD1. Trimming at V came to 4 bases and at J to 4 bases, leaving 5 bases not matched to a gene. The CDR3 runs 15 residues. The germline gives CDR1 MDHEN, CDR2 SYDVKM. The DNA for the CDR3 is TGTGCCAGCAGTTCCAGGGGGCACGGTAATGAAAAACTGTTTTTT. This codes for CASSSRGHGNEKLFF.

The rearrangement links TRBV3-1 (or the pseudogene TRBV3-2) to TRBJ2-3; 16 positions match TRBD2. The CDR3 totals 17 residues. With 4 bases clipped from V and 2 bases from J, the junction kept 3 bases outside the gene matches. Germline CDR1 is LGHDT and CDR2 is YNNKEL (reference sequence). The CDR3 nucleotides are TGTGCCAGCAGCCCCGGGACTAGCGGGGGGGCCACAGATACGCAGTATTTT. This encodes CASSPGTSGGATDTQYF.

The V call is TRBV27, the J call TRBJ2-7, with D possibly TRBD2 on 5 matching bases. Germline assignment: CDR1 MNHEY and CDR2 SMNVEV (reference sequence). CDR3 size: 13 residues. With 4 bases removed from V and 0 bases from J, the gap between germline ends came to 7 bases. The CDR3 region has the DNA TGTGCCAGCAGTTACGGGGTCTCCTACGAGCAGTACTTC. Protein sequence: CASSYGVSYEQYF.

The chain joins TRBV3-1 (or the pseudogene TRBV3-2) to TRBJ1-2; 7 nucleotides agree with TRBD1. This CDR3 has 15 residues. The junction had 6 bases not matched to a gene; V was cut back by 4 bases and J by 1 base. CDR1 is LGHDT, CDR2 YNNKEL, per germline (reference sequence). This CDR3 reads CASSLGQGGNYGYTF. Here the CDR3 DNA reads TGTGCCAGCAGCCTGGGGCAGGGGGGTAACTATGGCTACACCTTC.

The chain recombines TRBV19 with TRBJ1-2, with 7 bases fitting TRBD1. V lost 0 bases and J lost 4; bases outside the gene matches: 11. Germline CDR1 and CDR2: LNHDA and SQIVND (reference sequence). CDR3 length: 17 residues. CDR3 coding DNA: TGTGCCAGTAGTATAGATACTAATAACAGGGGTAGCTATGGCTACACCTTC. This gives the protein CASSIDTNNRGSYGYTF.

The gene calls are TRBV13 and TRBJ1-1; D is unclear. The germline CDR1 and CDR2 sequences are PRHDT and FYEKMQ (reference sequence). The CDR3 is 14 amino acids. Trimming shortened V by 1 base and J by 0 bases, and 6 bases separated the two germline ends. DNA of the CDR3: TGTGCCAGCAGCTTAGCCGGGGTGAACACTGAAGCTTTCTTT. Translation gives CASSLAGVNTEAFF.

The count of this clone is one. The chain combines TRBV7-2 with TRBJ2-7, with 10 bases aligning to TRBD2. CDR3 size: 15 residues. Germline loops: CDR1 SGHTA, CDR2 FQGNSA. The V segment lost 4 bases and the J segment 5 bases; nucleotides outside the gene matches: 8. The CDR3 DNA is TGTGCCAGCAGCTCCCAGCGGGGGGGTATGGACGAGCAGTACTTC. Its protein is CASSSQRGGMDEQYF.

The genes are TRBV7-2 and TRBJ2-7; a weak D match, TRBD1 (6 bases). The V and J ends lost 3 bases and 3 bases respectively, with 12 bases between them. The germline V gene encodes CDR1 SGHTA and CDR2 FQGNSA. The CDR3 sequence is 14 residues long. In DNA form, the CDR3 reads TGTGCCAGCAGCTTCGCCGGGACACTCTACGAGCAGTACTTC. Its translation is CASSFAGTLYEQYF.

V usage is TRBV30 and J usage is TRBJ1-3; D might be TRBD1 (6 bases). The CDR3 extends over 13 amino acids. In germline, CDR1 is GTSNPN, CDR2 SVGIG (reference sequence). The V end was cut by 5 bases, the J end by 1 base, with 9 bases between. Written as DNA, the CDR3 is TGTGCCTGGGGACAGATTTCTGGAAACACCATATATTTT. Protein: CAWGQISGNTIYF.

This rearrangement joins TRBV5-5 to TRBJ2-2; the D gene is possibly TRBD2 (5 bases). CDR1 is SGHKS, CDR2 YYEKEE, per germline (reference sequence). The CDR3 sequence is 15 residues long. V was clipped by 4 bases and J by 2 bases, with 12 bases between them. As DNA, the CDR3 is TGTGCCAGCAGCCTCGGGGAACTCAACACCGGGGAGCTGTTTTTT. Residues: CASSLGELNTGELFF.